The 31 T cell receptor beta chains below all came from one sample that was sequenced in a study of T cells in women clearing cervical HPV infection. Produced via immunoSEQ multiplex PCR; TCRdb's table is partial and in-frame only. This listing includes about 23,000 clones. The specimen sequenced was blood buffy coat. All receptors come from a woman between 18 and 70 years old with a cervical HPV16 infection that either progressed to CIN3+ or cleared (not recorded which).

As regards this clone: The read is 3 residues too short to cover the CDR3 end, so that end is filled in from the germline J gene. The chain is built from TRBV7-8 and TRBJ2-3, with TRBD2 matching 7 bases. CDR3 length: 15 amino acids. Germline V gene data show CDR1 as SGHVS and CDR2 as FQNEAQ. The sequenced CDR3 bases are TGTGCCAGCAGCTCCATGGGGGTTGCGGGGGAGACG. The encoded protein is CASSSMGVAGET. The whole CDR3 sequence is CASSSMGVAGETQYF. Supplemented by reference TRBV7-8 and TRBJ2-3, the full variable domain reads GAGVSQSPRYKVAKRGQDVALRCDPISGHVSLFWYQQALGQGPEFLTYFQNEAQLDKSGLPSDRFFAERPEGSVSTLKIQRTQQEDSAVYLCASSSMGVAGETQYFGPGTRLTVL.

Of note for this clone: The read falls 3 residues short of the CDR3 end, and the missing part is taken from the germline J gene. This rearrangement joins TRBV7-2 to TRBJ2-1; TRBD2 might be the D (5 bases). The CDR3 runs to 15 residues. Trimming left V 4 bases short and J 0 bases short, with 10 bases between. Germline V lookup: CDR1 SGHTA, CDR2 FQGNSA. CDR3 region: CASSWTQSSYNEQFF. Partial CDR3 DNA: TGTGCCAGCAGCTGGACTCAAAGCTCCTACAATGAG. Full variable domain (remainder filled in from reference TRBV7-2 and TRBJ2-1): GAGVSQSPSNKVTEKGKDVELRCDPISGHTALYWYRQSLGQGLEFLIYFQGNSAPDKSGLPSDRFSAERTGGSVSTLTIQRTQQEDSAVYLCASSWTQSSYNEQFFGPGTRLTVL.

As for this clone: The sequence runs out 3 residues before the end of the CDR3; the remainder is reconstructed from the germline J gene. The genes are TRBV30 and TRBJ1-6, with D possibly TRBD1 on 5 matching bases. This CDR3 is built from 13 residues. V was pared by 3 bases and J by 7 bases, with 10 bases between. CDR1 is GTSNPN and CDR2 is SVGIG in the germline V gene (reference sequence). The part of the CDR3 DNA that was read is TGTGCCTGGAGAAGTCAGGGAAATTCACCC. Translated: CAWRSQGNSP. The full-length CDR3 reads as CAWRSQGNSPLHF. Full variable domain (remainder filled in from reference TRBV30 and TRBJ1-6): SQTIHQWPATLVQPVGSPLSLECTVEGTSNPNLYWYRQAAGRGLQLLFYSVGIGQISSEVPQNLSASRPQDRQFILSSKKLLLSDSGFYLCAWRSQGNSPLHFGNGTRLTVT.

Notes on this clone: From the germline J gene comes the end of the CDR3, since the read stops 3 residues before it. The rearrangement joins TRBV28 to TRBJ2-7; TRBD2 matches at 7 bases. Germline V gene data show CDR1 as MDHEN and CDR2 as SYDVKM. The CDR3 runs 13 residues. V was pared by 6 bases and J by 5 bases, with 7 bases of the junction left unmatched. The CDR3 here is CASSRAGLHEQYF. The sequenced CDR3 bases are TGTGCCAGCAGCCGAGCGGGGTTACACGAG.

Regarding this clone: The read stops 3 residues short of the end of the CDR3; the missing end is completed from the germline J gene. The rearrangement joins TRBV5-1 to TRBJ2-1, with TRBD2 matching over 10 bases. Germline V gene sequence: CDR1 SGHRS, CDR2 YFSETQ. Trimming at V came to 4 bases and at J to 6 bases, leaving 10 bases not matched to a gene. The CDR3 has 16 residues. CDR3 protein: CASSPTLAGAPNEQFF. The CDR3 bases that were read are TGCGCCAGCAGCCCAACCCTAGCGGGAGCCCCCAATGAG.

Concerning this clone: With the read ending 3 residues before the CDR3 end, the germline J gene is used to fill in that end. The chain couples TRBV20-1 to TRBJ1-1; no firm D call. Per germline, CDR1 DFQATT and CDR2 SNEGSKA (reference sequence). The CDR3 spans 14 residues. V lost 3 bases and J 1 base, leaving 12 bases between the germline ends. CDR3 residues: CSASGLRENTEAFF. CDR3 DNA (partial): TGCAGTGCTAGCGGACTACGAGAGAACACTGAA.

Comment on this clone: The read ends 3 residues before the CDR3 terminus; that terminus is restored from the germline J gene. The V and J genes are TRBV20-1 and TRBJ1-3; a possible D gene is TRBD1 (5 bases). The CDR3 covers 16 residues. The germline V gene encodes CDR1 DFQATT and CDR2 SNEGSKA (reference sequence). V was clipped by 2 bases and J by 2 bases, with 16 bases between them. This CDR3 is CSARKLEGLAGNTIYF. CDR3 DNA, as far as it was read: TGCAGTGCTAGAAAGTTGGAGGGGTTAGCTGGAAACACC.

Turning to this clone: Read coverage stops 3 residues before the CDR3 terminus; the germline J gene supplies the remainder. The chain recombines TRBV7-9 with TRBJ2-7, with D possibly being TRBD2 (5 bases). Trimming took 1 base from V and 3 from J, leaving 13 bases between them. Germline V gene sequence: CDR1 SEHNR, CDR2 FQNEAQ (reference sequence). This CDR3 comprises 15 residues. CDR3 sequence: CASSLGSGTYYEQYF. Partial CDR3 DNA: TGTGCCAGCAGCTTAGGGAGCGGCACGTACTACGAG.

Details on this clone: The read ends 3 residues early relative to the CDR3; the germline J gene fills the gap. The chain employs TRBV6-1 and TRBJ1-6, with TRBD1 identical over 9 bases. The germline V gene has CDR1 MNHNS and CDR2 SASEGT. V was pared by 1 base and J by 7 bases, with 8 bases of the junction left unmatched. The CDR3 length is 17 residues. CDR3 protein: CASSEVLGTGLNSPLHF. The sequenced CDR3 bases are TGTGCCAGCAGTGAAGTTTTGGGGACAGGGTTAAATTCACCC.

About this clone itself: The read comes to an end 3 residues before the CDR3 does, leaving the germline J gene to fill in the end. The rearrangement links TRBV14 to TRBJ1-4; weak D call: TRBD1 (5 bases). V gave up 2 bases and J gave up 8 bases, with 15 bases separating them. The CDR3 has 15 residues. Germline V gives CDR1 SGHDN, CDR2 FVKESK. The CDR3 is CASSQNRNPGEKLFF. The DNA read from the CDR3 is TGTGCCAGCAGCCAAAACAGGAATCCTGGAGAAAAA.

A word on this clone: The read stops 3 residues short of the end of the CDR3; the missing end is completed from the germline J gene. V gene TRBV18 combines with J gene TRBJ2-2; TRBD1 aligns across 9 bases. V dropped 7 bases and J dropped 4; count of bases not matched to a gene: 19. Per the germline V gene, CDR1 is KGHSH and CDR2 is LQKENI. There are 19 residues in the CDR3. The CDR3 spells CASYPPGTGRVLSTGELFF. The sequenced part of the CDR3 DNA is TGTGCCAGCTACCCCCCGGGGACAGGGAGAGTCTTGAGCACCGGGGAG.

A word on this clone: Read data end 3 residues before the CDR3 end; the end is taken from the germline J gene. The gene calls are TRBV2 and TRBJ2-4; the match to TRBD2 covers 16 bases. This CDR3 is 15 amino acids long. V was clipped by 6 bases and J by 7 bases; unmatched bases: 3. Germline loops: CDR1 SNHLY, CDR2 FYNNEI. The sequenced CDR3 bases are TGTGCCAGCAGGGGGACTAGCGGGGGGGCGAACATT. Protein: CASRGTSGGANI. The CDR3, in full, reads CASRGTSGGANIQYF.

Regarding this clone: The read terminates 3 residues ahead of where the CDR3 ends, so the germline J gene completes it. J is TRBJ2-5 and V is TRBV13; TRBD2 agrees at 7 bases. This CDR3 has 16 amino acids. V lost 1 base and J lost 2; bases outside the gene matches: 7. Germline CDR1 is PRHDT and CDR2 is FYEKMQ (reference sequence). CDR3 in amino acids: CASSLDFGTKQETQYF. The sequenced CDR3 bases are TGTGCCAGCAGCTTAGATTTCGGGACTAAACAAGAGACC.

Regarding this clone: The read falls 3 residues short of the CDR3 end, and the missing part is taken from the germline J gene. The chain links TRBV18 to TRBJ1-2, with D perhaps matching TRBD1 (5 bases). The CDR3 loop spans 15 amino acids. CDR1 is KGHSH and CDR2 is LQKENI in the germline V gene. CDR3 DNA (partial): TGTGCCAGCTCATCCCCGACTAGCGGGAGAGGGGAC. Amino acid sequence: CASSSPTSGRGD. The whole CDR3 sequence is CASSSPTSGRGDYTF.

Concerning this clone itself: Read data end 3 residues before the CDR3 end; the end is taken from the germline J gene. This sequence joins TRBV30 and TRBJ2-1; 13 nucleotides line up with TRBD2. There are 17 residues in the CDR3. V dropped 2 bases and J dropped 0; count of bases not matched to a gene: 4. Germline lookup yields CDR1 GTSNPN and CDR2 SVGIG (reference sequence). CDR3 sequence reads: CAWSPRLAGGSYNEQFF. The CDR3 DNA, read in part, is TGTGCCTGGAGTCCCAGACTAGCGGGGGGCTCCTACAATGAG. Supplemented by reference TRBV30 and TRBJ2-1, the full variable domain reads SQTIHQWPATLVQPVGSPLSLECTVEGTSNPNLYWYRQAAGRGLQLLFYSVGIGQISSEVPQNLSASRPQDRQFILSSKKLLLSDSGFYLCAWSPRLAGGSYNEQFFGPGTRLTVL.

As regards this clone: The junction does not match germline at one end; this may be a read error. The CDR3 end is not reached by the read, which stops 3 residues before it; the germline J gene fills it in. The rearrangement joins TRBV6-1 to TRBJ2-7; maybe TRBD2 (6 bases). The CDR3 contains 15 residues. CDR1 is MNHNS and CDR2 is SASEGT in the germline V gene. The CDR3: CASREGPGGFYEQYF. Partial CDR3 DNA: TGTGCCAGCAGGGAAGGGCCTGGGGGGTTCTACGAG.

A remark on this clone: From the germline J gene comes the end of the CDR3, since the read stops 3 residues before it. V gene TRBV29-1 combines with J gene TRBJ2-3, with D perhaps TRBD2 (5 bases). Germline assignment: CDR1 SQVTM and CDR2 ANQGSEA. Trimming cost V 4 bases and J 0 bases, with 11 bases left between them. This CDR3 contains 14 residues. Here the CDR3 reads CSVAGGRSTDTQYF. Incomplete CDR3 DNA: TGCAGCGTTGCTGGCGGGCGTAGCACAGATACG.

Note on this clone: With the read ending 3 residues before the CDR3 end, the germline J gene is used to fill in that end. The chain links TRBV5-1 to TRBJ1-6; perhaps TRBD1 as D (6 bases). V lost 4 bases and J 10 bases, leaving 12 bases between the germline ends. There are 13 residues in the CDR3. CDR1 and CDR2 (germline): SGHRS, YFSETQ. CDR3 in amino acids: CASSLQQGSPLHF. The sequenced part of the CDR3 DNA is TGCGCCAGCAGCCTACAACAGGGCTCACCC. The entire variable domain, with the rest obtained from reference TRBV5-1 and TRBJ1-6, is as follows: KAGVTQTPRYLIKTRGQQVTLSCSPISGHRSVSWYQQTPGQGLQFLFEYFSETQRNKGNFPGRFSGRQFSNSRSEMNVSTLELGDSALYLCASSLQQGSPLHFGNGTRLTVT.

Concerning this clone: The read ends 3 residues shy of where the CDR3 ends; the end is completed using the germline J gene. This chain joins TRBV5-1 and TRBJ2-3, with 9 bases fitting TRBD1. The junction had 3 bases not matched to a gene; V was cut back by 2 bases and J by 2 bases. The germline V gene has CDR1 SGHRS and CDR2 YFSETQ. The CDR3 covers 15 residues. CDR3 DNA, as far as it was read: TGCGCCAGCAGCTTACAGGGGGCGAACACAGATACG. This sequence encodes CASSLQGANTDT. The entire CDR3 protein reads CASSLQGANTDTQYF.

Partial CDR3 DNA: TGCAGCGGTATCAGGGGGCCCTACGAG. Translation: CSGIRGPYE. Given in full, the CDR3 is CSGIRGPYEQYF. The chain carries TRBV29-1 and TRBJ2-7, with TRBD1 identical over 8 bases. Read sequence stops 3 residues before the CDR3 end, and the germline J gene provides the missing end. From germline, CDR1 is SQVTM and CDR2 ANQGSEA. CDR3 length equals 12 residues. The J segment lost 2 bases and the V segment lost 7 bases, leaving 4 bases of the junction unmatched.

The covered CDR3 bases are TGCGCCAGCAGCTTGGGGAAATCTAGATATGCGAACACCGGGGAG. Its translation is CASSLGKSRYANTGE. The CDR3 in full is CASSLGKSRYANTGELFF. This chain connects TRBV5-1 to TRBJ2-2; D call uncertain. From the germline J gene comes the end of the CDR3, since the read stops 3 residues before it. V dropped 0 bases and J dropped 0 bases, with 15 bases sitting between them. Germline CDR1 reads SGHRS; CDR2 reads YFSETQ. CDR3 length: 18 amino acids.

On this clone itself: Sequencing ends 3 residues short of the CDR3 end; the germline J gene provides the rest. This rearrangement joins TRBV7-6 to TRBJ2-2, with D perhaps assigned TRBD1 or TRBD2 (7 bases each). V was clipped by 5 bases and J by 4 bases, with 20 bases between them. Germline CDR1 is SGHVS and CDR2 is FNYEAQ. This CDR3 is built from 17 residues. The CDR3 DNA, read in part, is TGTGCCAGCAGCCGTGAGGGGAGGGGGCGCATCACCGGGGAG. Translated, it gives CASSREGRGRITGE. In full, the CDR3 reads CASSREGRGRITGELFF.

As to this clone: The read ends 3 residues early relative to the CDR3; the germline J gene fills the gap. The chain has TRBV19 and TRBJ2-1, with a weak D call TRBD2 (7 bases). The CDR3 contains 16 residues. Germline V gene data show CDR1 as LNHDA and CDR2 as SQIVND (reference sequence). V was trimmed by 5 bases and J by 4 bases, leaving 18 bases between them. The sequenced CDR3 bases are TGTGCCAGTAGTTACCAGGCGGGGGCTGATTACAATGAG. Protein product: CASSYQAGADYNE. The CDR3, in full, reads CASSYQAGADYNEQFF.

About this clone: The observed sequence ends 3 residues before the CDR3 terminus, with the missing tail filled in from the germline J gene. The V call is TRBV10-2, the J call TRBJ2-2; D is unresolved. The CDR3 has 14 residues. The V end lost 0 bases, the J end lost 4 bases, and 6 bases lay between the germline ends. Germline lookup yields CDR1 WSHSY and CDR2 SAAADI. CDR3 sequence reads: CASSESRSTGELFF. CDR3 bases read: TGCGCCAGCAGTGAGTCTAGATCCACCGGGGAG.

As regards this clone: The CDR3 is cut off 3 residues early in the read; its end comes from the germline J gene. The chain is built from TRBV20-1 and TRBJ2-1; 11 bases line up with TRBD2. CDR1 is DFQATT, CDR2 SNEGSKA, per germline (reference sequence). This CDR3 spans 13 amino acids. V lost 3 bases to trimming and J lost 6 bases; unmatched junction nucleotides: 1. Incomplete CDR3 DNA: TGCAGTGCTAGGACTAGCGGGGTCAATGAG. Translating gives CSARTSGVNE. The full CDR3 sequence reads CSARTSGVNEQFF.

Remarks on this clone: Read data end 3 residues before the CDR3 end; the end is taken from the germline J gene. The chain has TRBV18 and TRBJ1-2; D is uncertain. This CDR3 has 14 residues. Germline CDR1 reads KGHSH; CDR2 reads LQKENI. CDR3 protein: CASSPTSGVDTYTF. CDR3 bases read: TGTGCCAGCTCACCGACTAGCGGGGTAGATACC.

Notes on this clone: The sequence runs out 3 residues before the end of the CDR3; the remainder is reconstructed from the germline J gene. The rearrangement uses TRBV4-1 and TRBJ2-7; 7 nucleotides agree with TRBD1. This CDR3 spans 15 amino acids. The germline V gene has CDR1 MGHRA and CDR2 YSYEKL. Unmatched junction bases numbered 6, after V lost 1 base and J lost 3 bases. The CDR3 sequence is CASSQVRDRNYEQYF. Incomplete CDR3 DNA: TGCGCCAGCAGCCAAGTCCGGGACAGAAACTACGAG.

Of note for this clone: The read stops 3 residues short of the end of the CDR3; the missing end is completed from the germline J gene. The chain links TRBV19 to TRBJ1-2; 7 bases align to TRBD1. With 0 bases clipped from V and 3 bases from J, the junction kept 7 bases outside the gene matches. Per the germline V gene, CDR1 is LNHDA and CDR2 is SQIVND (reference sequence). The CDR3 length is 16 residues. Incomplete CDR3 DNA: TGTGCCAGTAGTATAGACCTACCTCAGGGGGACTATGGC. Translating gives CASSIDLPQGDYG. The entire CDR3 reads CASSIDLPQGDYGYTF. Based on the CDR3 plus reference TRBV19 and TRBJ1-2, the full variable domain is DGGITQSPKYLFRKEGQNVTLSCEQNLNHDAMYWYRQDPGQGLRLIYYSQIVNDFQKGDIAEGYSVSREKKESFPLTVTSAQKNPTAFYLCASSIDLPQGDYGYTFGSGTRLTVV.

A note on this clone: The read terminates 3 residues ahead of where the CDR3 ends, so the germline J gene completes it. This rearrangement joins TRBV7-9 to TRBJ1-2; D gene unclear. The germline gives CDR1 SEHNR, CDR2 FQNEAQ (reference sequence). This CDR3 has 13 amino acids. The DNA read from the CDR3 is TGTGCCAGCAGACCCGGGTTCCTCAAGGAC. This encodes CASRPGFLKD. The complete CDR3 protein is CASRPGFLKDYTF.

Incomplete CDR3 DNA: TGCGCCAGCAGCACAACCGGGACAGGACGGACAGATACG. Its translation: CASSTTGTGRTDT. In full, the CDR3 is CASSTTGTGRTDTQYF. The genes are TRBV5-1 and TRBJ2-3; 8 bases are a match to TRBD1. The read finishes 3 residues shy of the CDR3 end, and the germline J gene is used to complete it. The germline V gene encodes CDR1 SGHRS and CDR2 YFSETQ. The V and J ends lost 4 bases and 3 bases, in that order; junction bases with no gene match: 10. The CDR3 loop spans 16 amino acids.

As to this clone: The missing CDR3 end, 3 residues past where the read stops, is filled in from the germline J gene. The genes are TRBV20-1 and TRBJ2-5; the match to TRBD2 covers 8 bases. J gave up 2 bases and V 3 bases, and 5 bases lay outside the gene matches. This CDR3 region has 14 residues. Germline V gives CDR1 DFQATT, CDR2 SNEGSKA (reference sequence). Here the CDR3 reads CSASWGLEQETQYF. The sequenced part of the CDR3 DNA is TGCAGTGCTAGCTGGGGACTAGAACAAGAGACC.